These 13 T cell receptor beta chains came from one sample sequenced in a study of T-cell reconstitution after alpha-beta-depleted transplantation in children. Unique molecular identifiers featured in how the TCRbeta library was prepared. TCRdb re-called the PCR reads through MiXCR, storing one row per CDR3 protein. The sample has about 300,000 distinct CDR3 sequences, about 9.4% seen once. Sequences were derived from PBMCs, sampled before TCRalphabeta/CD19-depleted stem cell transplant. Receptors were obtained from a boy younger than two with acute myeloid leukemia, due to receive a stem cell transplant.

Of note for this clonotype: This may be a read error, as it is one base from a much larger clone. The CDR3 here is CASSLDPGGYTGELFF. CDR3 nucleotides: TGCGCCAGCAGCCTAGATCCAGGAGGGTATACCGGGGAGCTGTTTTTT. This chain joins TRBV4-3 and TRBJ2-2; weak D call: TRBD2 (6 bases). The CDR3 length is 16 residues. Trimming shortened V by 4 bases and J by 5 bases, and 17 bases separated the two germline ends. Germline V gene lookup returns CDR1 LGHNA and CDR2 YSLEER.

This clonotype was recorded many times. The rearrangement links TRBV5-5 to TRBJ2-3; D possibly corresponds to TRBD2 (6 bases). CDR1 is SGHKS, CDR2 YYEKEE, per germline (reference sequence). This CDR3 is 15 amino acids long. V was trimmed by 3 bases and J by 5 bases, leaving 16 bases between them. CDR3 nucleotide sequence: TGTGCCAGCAGCTCCGGGACTTCTATAGGAGATACGCAGTATTTT. Its protein is CASSSGTSIGDTQYF. Full variable domain (outside the CDR3, taken from reference TRBV5-5 and TRBJ2-3): DAGVTQSPTHLIKTRGQQVTLRCSPISGHKSVSWYQQVLGQGPQFIFQYYEKEERGRGNFPDRFSARQFPNYSSELNVNALLLGDSALYLCASSSGTSIGDTQYFGPGTRLTVL.

This clonotype was seen many times. The rearrangement joins TRBV7-2 to TRBJ2-7; D not resolved. V was shortened by 5 bases and J by 0 bases, with 8 bases between the two germline ends. CDR1 and CDR2 (germline): SGHTA, FQGNSA. The CDR3 spans 13 residues. In nucleotides, the CDR3 is TGTGCCAGCAGCGCAACAAGCTCCTACGAGCAGTACTTC. As protein: CASSATSSYEQYF.

Only a few counts were recorded for this clonotype. This chain joins TRBV21-1 and TRBJ2-3. TRBV21-1 is an annotated pseudogene. This CDR3 has 16 residues. The CDR3 DNA is TGTGCCAGCAGCAAAGTTGGAGACGGCTTCACAGATACGCAGTATTTT. Its protein is CASSKVGDGFTDTQYF.

The table lists this clonotype with many counts. The rearrangement links TRBV9 to TRBJ2-5; 9 nucleotides align to TRBD1. The length of the CDR3 is 14 residues. Trimming removed 3 bases from V and 4 bases from J; junction bases left unmatched: 4. Germline lookup yields CDR1 SGDLS and CDR2 YYNGEE. CDR3 loop: CASSEGTGRETQYF. In nucleotides, the CDR3 is TGTGCCAGCAGCGAAGGGACAGGGAGAGAGACCCAGTACTTC. The full variable domain, completed using reference TRBV9 and TRBJ2-5, is DSGVTQTPKHLITATGQRVTLRCSPRSGDLSVYWYQQSLDQGLQFLIQYYNGEERAKGNILERFSAQQFPDLHSELNLSSLELGDSALYFCASSEGTGRETQYFGPGTRLLVL.

The V call is TRBV6-1, the J call TRBJ2-7, with 12 nucleotides matching TRBD1. The trim removed 5 bases at V and 4 bases at J, leaving 6 bases unmatched. Germline V gene data show CDR1 as MNHNS and CDR2 as SASEGT. CDR3 size: 15 residues. CDR3 coding DNA: TGTGCCAGCAGTTACCGGGACAGGGGGCTATACGAGCAGTACTTC. Translated, it gives CASSYRDRGLYEQYF.

V usage is TRBV7-2 and J usage is TRBJ2-1; 11 positions match TRBD2. This CDR3 has 15 amino acids. Germline CDR1 and CDR2: SGHTA and FQGNSA. V lost 2 bases and J lost 9; bases outside the gene matches: 6. The CDR3 DNA reads as TGTGCCAGCAGCTTATCTAGCGGGGGGTCGGGTGAGCAGTTCTTC. It encodes CASSLSSGGSGEQFF.

This clonotype was counted many times. The V call is TRBV24-1, the J call TRBJ2-1, with 9 bases that match TRBD2. The V gene end was trimmed by 5 bases and the J gene end by 5 bases; junction bases not matched to a gene: 6. CDR1 and CDR2 (germline): KGHDR, SFDVKD. The CDR3 covers 15 residues. CDR3 protein: CATSGLAGRDNEQFF. CDR3 sequence (DNA): TGTGCCACCAGTGGTCTAGCGGGACGGGACAATGAGCAGTTCTTC.

This clonotype was recorded at least ten times. The chain couples TRBV5-1 to TRBJ2-2; 7 nucleotides match TRBD1. Germline CDR1 and CDR2: SGHRS and YFSETQ. Trimming cost V 3 bases and J 6 bases; bases outside gene matches: 14. This CDR3 has 17 amino acids. The CDR3 DNA sequence: TGCGCCAGCAGCTATGGCGTGATACAGGGGTTCGCCGGGGAGCTGTTTTTT. Protein product: CASSYGVIQGFAGELFF.

This clonotype was seen at least ten times. The CDR3 protein is CASSLSRGGETQYF. The CDR3 DNA reads TGTGCCAGCAGTCTTAGTCGGGGCGGAGAGACCCAGTACTTC. The chain uses TRBV7-2 and TRBJ2-5; D tentatively fits TRBD1 or TRBD2 (5 bases each). Trimming cost V 6 bases and J 4 bases, with 15 bases left between them. Germline loops: CDR1 SGHTA, CDR2 FQGNSA. The CDR3 totals 14 residues.

This clonotype was seen at least ten times. The chain links TRBV12-5 to TRBJ2-1, with a tentative D call TRBD2 (5 bases). Germline V CDR1 and CDR2: LGHNT, FRNRAP. Trimming stripped 1 base from V and 5 bases from J, with 9 bases between. The CDR3 extends over 14 amino acids. CDR3 sequence reads: CASGLGASNNEQFF. CDR3 DNA: TGTGCTAGTGGTTTGGGGGCTAGCAACAATGAGCAGTTCTTC.

This clonotype was recorded only once. A clone one base away is much larger, so this may be a read error. The rearrangement links TRBV4-3 to TRBJ1-3, with TRBD1 as a possible D gene (6 bases). Germline CDR1 reads LGHNA; CDR2 reads YSLEER. The CDR3 is 14 amino acids. The CDR3 DNA follows: TGCGCCAGCAGCCAAGATCCAGGGGTCGCCACCACATATTTT. It translates to CASSQDPGVATTYF.

This clonotype came up many times. V and J are TRBV5-6 and TRBJ2-5; TRBD2 might be the D (7 bases). The V gene's germline CDR1 is SGHDT and CDR2 YYEEEE. V was shortened by 5 bases and J by 7 bases, with 15 bases between the two germline ends. This CDR3 contains 13 residues. The CDR3 DNA sequence: TGTGCCAGCAGAAGGGGGGGGTCGGGGACCCAGTACTTC. It encodes CASRRGGSGTQYF. Full variable domain (missing parts from reference TRBV5-6 and TRBJ2-5): DAGVTQSPTHLIKTRGQQVTLRCSPKSGHDTVSWYQQALGQGPQFIFQYYEEEERQRGNFPDRFSGHQFPNYSSELNVNALLLGDSALYLCASRRGGSGTQYFGPGTRLLVL.